One sample yielded the 20 T cell receptor beta chains listed below, sequenced in a study of OX40 agonist ivuxolimab in advanced cancers. The method was immunoSEQ multiplex PCR; TCRdb's version includes in-frame clones alone and lacks a portion of them. The table has more than 70,000 clones, approximately 85% seen once. Specimen: CD4+ or CD8+ T cells sorted from blood, collected in a trial of the OX40 agonist ivuxolimab. Receptor source: an adult with an advanced solid tumor such as melanoma, head and neck, liver or kidney cancer.

In its sample, this clone was seen a few times. V usage is TRBV19 and J usage is TRBJ2-2; a weak D match, TRBD1 (5 bases). Trimming stripped 6 bases from V and 2 bases from J, with 16 bases between. From germline, CDR1 is LNHDA and CDR2 SQIVND (reference sequence). The CDR3 has 16 amino acids. The CDR3 DNA reads as TGTGCCAGTAGACCCCCTAAGGGGTCTAACACCGGGGAGCTGTTTTTT. Translated, it gives CASRPPKGSNTGELFF.

The chain carries TRBV10-3 and TRBJ1-2; 10 nucleotides agree with TRBD1. Germline trimming cut 8 bases from V and 0 bases from J; bases unmatched to any gene: 12. CDR1 is ENHRY and CDR2 is SYGVKD in the germline V gene. The CDR3 totals 17 residues. This CDR3 is CAIPGGQGDDPNYGYTF. Here the CDR3 DNA reads TGTGCCATCCCGGGTGGACAGGGGGATGATCCTAACTATGGCTACACCTTC.

CDR3 sequence reads: CASSGGLGEQYF. DNA of the CDR3: TGTGCCAGCAGTGGAGGTCTGGGCGAGCAGTACTTC. The chain combines TRBV2 with TRBJ2-7; D ambiguous. The CDR3 totals 12 residues. CDR1 SNHLY and CDR2 FYNNEI come from the germline V gene. Trimming pared 4 bases from V and 6 bases from J, leaving 10 bases between.

The chain couples TRBV2 to TRBJ2-2; D perhaps matches TRBD1 (5 bases). V lost 2 bases and J lost 7, with 8 bases in between. In germline, CDR1 is SNHLY, CDR2 FYNNEI. The CDR3 consists of 13 residues. CDR3 DNA: TGTGCCAGCAGTGAATCAGGGTTCGGGGAGCTGTTTTTT. Translation: CASSESGFGELFF.

The chain carries TRBV7-8 and TRBJ2-2; 7 bases line up with TRBD2. The length of the CDR3 is 17 residues. Trimming took 5 bases from V and 8 from J; bases not matched to a gene: 17. CDR1 is SGHVS, CDR2 FQNEAQ, per germline. The CDR3 reads CASSPPLAANTVGELFF. CDR3 nucleotide sequence: TGTGCCAGCAGCCCCCCCCTAGCGGCAAACACCGTTGGGGAGCTGTTTTTT.

The chain combines TRBV7-2 with TRBJ2-5; possibly TRBD2 for D (5 bases). Looked up from germline, CDR1 is SGHTA and CDR2 is FQGNSA. The CDR3 loop spans 11 amino acids. V lost 5 bases, J lost 5 bases, and 6 bases lay in between. Here the CDR3 reads CASSASETQYF. The CDR3 DNA reads as TGTGCCAGCAGCGCTAGCGAGACCCAGTACTTC. Drawing the rest from reference TRBV7-2 and TRBJ2-5, the complete variable domain is GAGVSQSPSNKVTEKGKDVELRCDPISGHTALYWYRQSLGQGLEFLIYFQGNSAPDKSGLPSDRFSAERTGGSVSTLTIQRTQQEDSAVYLCASSASETQYFGPGTRLLVL.

J is TRBJ1-1 and V is TRBV6-6; TRBD1 aligns across 11 bases. V lost 2 bases, J lost 4 bases, and 3 bases stayed unmatched. CDR3 length: 15 residues. In germline, CDR1 is MNHNY, CDR2 SVGAGI (reference sequence). In nucleotides, the CDR3 is TGTGCCAGCAGTTACACCGGGACAGGGGGCACTGAAGCTTTCTTT. Protein: CASSYTGTGGTEAFF.

The chain links TRBV28 to TRBJ2-4; D is possibly TRBD1 (5 bases). The CDR3 is 16 residues long. Trimming left V 5 bases short and J 2 bases short, with 16 bases between. The germline V gene encodes CDR1 MDHEN and CDR2 SYDVKM. Here the CDR3 DNA reads TGTGCCAGCAGTCTGATGGGGCTGGGGACCAAAAACATTCAGTACTTC. This gives the protein CASSLMGLGTKNIQYF.

This chain uses TRBV4-1 with TRBJ2-2, with TRBD2 identical over 10 bases. The CDR3 extends over 16 amino acids. Germline values: CDR1 MGHRA, CDR2 YSYEKL. V trimming: 1 base; J trimming: 5 bases; junction bases outside the gene matches: 4. CDR3 sequence: CASSQVRAGGTGELFF. CDR3 DNA sequence: TGCGCCAGCAGCCAAGTTAGAGCGGGAGGGACCGGGGAGCTGTTTTTT.

J is TRBJ1-1 and V is TRBV18, with 11 bases that match TRBD1. The germline V gene encodes CDR1 KGHSH and CDR2 LQKENI. V was pared by 5 bases and J by 4 bases, with 3 bases of the junction left unmatched. The CDR3 consists of 14 residues. The CDR3 nucleotides read TGTGCCAGCTCAACGGGACAGGGGGGCACTGAAGCTTTCTTT. Amino acids: CASSTGQGGTEAFF.

The chain has TRBV7-2 and TRBJ2-2, with D maybe TRBD2 (6 bases). Germline V gene lookup returns CDR1 SGHTA and CDR2 FQGNSA. Trimming took 8 bases from V and 3 from J, leaving 13 bases between them. The CDR3 extends over 14 amino acids. This chain's CDR3 is CASSWRDYTGELFF. The CDR3 DNA reads as TGTGCCAGCTCTTGGCGGGATTACACCGGGGAGCTGTTTTTT.

This rearrangement joins TRBV18 to TRBJ2-1, with D perhaps TRBD2 (5 bases). The CDR3 length is 14 residues. Germline CDR1 reads KGHSH; CDR2 reads LQKENI. Trimming took 1 base from V and 6 from J, leaving 10 bases between them. For the CDR3, the DNA is TGTGCCAGCTCACCACAAGCGGTAGCCAATGAGCAGTTCTTC. Translation gives CASSPQAVANEQFF.

The chain has TRBV27 and TRBJ1-2, with 11 nucleotides matching TRBD1. The ends lost 6 bases at V and 7 bases at J; junction bases unmatched: 4. Germline V gene sequence: CDR1 MNHEY, CDR2 SMNVEV (reference sequence). The length of the CDR3 is 13 residues. The CDR3 loop reads CASRGQGESGYTF. The CDR3 coding sequence is TGTGCCAGCAGGGGACAGGGGGAAAGTGGCTACACCTTC.

The chain couples TRBV18 to TRBJ2-7; a weak D match, TRBD1 (6 bases). Trimming left V 4 bases short and J 2 bases short, with 18 bases between. CDR3 length: 16 amino acids. Germline assignment: CDR1 KGHSH and CDR2 LQKENI. CDR3 loop: CASSLNRDIRTYEQYF. The CDR3 DNA is TGTGCCAGCTCACTTAACCGGGACATTCGTACCTACGAGCAGTACTTC.

The chain combines TRBV11-1 with TRBJ1-1; 10 bases fit TRBD1. The CDR3 has 14 residues. Germline V gene data show CDR1 as SGHAT and CDR2 as FQDESV (reference sequence). Trimming cost V 5 bases and J 6 bases; bases outside gene matches: 6. The CDR3 DNA sequence: TGTGCCAGCAGCGCCGGACAGGGGGGCGCTGAAGCTTTCTTT. As protein: CASSAGQGGAEAFF.

V and J are TRBV2 and TRBJ2-3, with 11 bases that match TRBD2. The CDR3 consists of 15 residues. V dropped 5 bases and J dropped 5; count of bases not matched to a gene: 6. CDR1 and CDR2 (germline): SNHLY, FYNNEI. CDR3: CASSFSGGAGDTQYF. The CDR3 DNA reads TGTGCCAGCAGTTTTAGCGGGGGGGCCGGAGATACGCAGTATTTT.

Notes on this clone: One junction end disagrees with the germline gene, perhaps due to a read error. The rearrangement links TRBV2 to TRBJ1-1, with D tentatively TRBD1 (5 bases). The CDR3 spans 11 residues. Germline V gene data show CDR1 as SNHLY and CDR2 as FYNNEI. CDR3 in DNA: TGTGCCAGCAGTGAGCATCTGCGACAGCTCTTT. The encoded protein is CASSEHLRQLF.

The chain carries TRBV28 and TRBJ1-1; the D gene is possibly TRBD1 (5 bases). The V end lost 10 bases, the J end lost 2 bases, and 23 bases lay between the germline ends. CDR1 and CDR2 (germline): MDHEN, SYDVKM. The CDR3 spans 16 residues. The CDR3 protein is CATRSGGAYSNTEAFF. The CDR3 DNA is TGTGCCACCCGATCCGGAGGGGCTTACTCTAACACTGAAGCTTTCTTT.

With regard to this clone: Other DNA sequences in the sample encode the same CDR3. This chain joins TRBV25-1 and TRBJ1-2; 8 positions agree with TRBD1. The V gene's germline CDR1 is MGHDK and CDR2 SYGVNS. The V gene end was trimmed by 3 bases and the J gene end by 5 bases; junction bases not matched to a gene: 2. The CDR3 consists of 13 residues. The CDR3 DNA reads as TGTGCCAGCAGTGATACAGGGGGGTATGGCTACACCTTC. It is translated as CASSDTGGYGYTF.

This chain joins TRBV19 and TRBJ2-5; maybe TRBD2 (6 bases). The CDR3 consists of 15 residues. Deletions cut 5 bases from V and 4 bases from J, with 17 bases between. Germline values: CDR1 LNHDA, CDR2 SQIVND (reference sequence). The DNA of the CDR3 is TGTGCCAGTAGTCTGCGGACTCTCGGGGGAGAGACCCAGTACTTC. It translates to CASSLRTLGGETQYF.